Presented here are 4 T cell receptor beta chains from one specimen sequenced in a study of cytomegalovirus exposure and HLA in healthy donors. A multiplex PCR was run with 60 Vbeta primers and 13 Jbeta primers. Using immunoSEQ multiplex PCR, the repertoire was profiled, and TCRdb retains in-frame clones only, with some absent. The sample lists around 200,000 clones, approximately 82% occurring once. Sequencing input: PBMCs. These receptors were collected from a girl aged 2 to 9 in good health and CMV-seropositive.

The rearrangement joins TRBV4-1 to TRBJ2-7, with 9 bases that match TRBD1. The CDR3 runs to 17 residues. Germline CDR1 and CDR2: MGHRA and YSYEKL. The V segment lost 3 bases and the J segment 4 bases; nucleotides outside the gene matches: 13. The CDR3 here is CASSQRPTRDRAYEQYF. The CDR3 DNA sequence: TGCGCCAGCAGCCAGCGGCCCACCCGGGACAGGGCTTACGAGCAGTACTTC.

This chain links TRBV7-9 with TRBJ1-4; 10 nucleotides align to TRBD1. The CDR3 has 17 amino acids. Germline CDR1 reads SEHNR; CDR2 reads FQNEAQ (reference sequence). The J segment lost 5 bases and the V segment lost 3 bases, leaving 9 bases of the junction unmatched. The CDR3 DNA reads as TGTGCCAGCAGCTTGGGACAGGGGCCGACAAAGAATGAAAAACTGTTTTTT. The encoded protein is CASSLGQGPTKNEKLFF.

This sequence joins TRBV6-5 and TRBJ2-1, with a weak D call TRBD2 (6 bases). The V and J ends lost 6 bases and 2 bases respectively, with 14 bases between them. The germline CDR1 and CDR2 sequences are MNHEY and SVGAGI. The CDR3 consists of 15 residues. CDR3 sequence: CASSPLATAYNEQFF. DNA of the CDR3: TGTGCCAGCAGCCCTCTAGCGACCGCCTACAATGAGCAGTTCTTC.

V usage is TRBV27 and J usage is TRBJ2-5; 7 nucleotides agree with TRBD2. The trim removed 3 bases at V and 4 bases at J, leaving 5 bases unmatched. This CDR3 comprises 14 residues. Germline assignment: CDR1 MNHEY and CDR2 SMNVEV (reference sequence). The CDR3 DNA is TGTGCCAGCAGTTTGCTACCTAGCGGAGAGACCCAGTACTTC. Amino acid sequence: CASSLLPSGETQYF.